This TCR beta chain emerged from a study of control samples from healthy donors and cancer patients. TCRdb keeps only in-frame clones here, not all; method: immunoSEQ multiplex PCR. The table counts about 200,000 clones; roughly 2% lies in the top ten. Germline V gives CDR1 DFQATT, CDR2 SNEGSKA (reference sequence). V gave up 1 base and J gave up 5 bases, with 5 bases separating them. The CDR3 is 11 residues long. This receptor was identified in a woman in her thirties in good health. The chain employs TRBV20-1 and TRBJ1-1; the D is unclear. Material: blood. This CDR3 reads CSARVGTEAFF. The CDR3 region has the DNA TGCAGTGCTAGAGTTGGGACTGAAGCTTTCTTT.